This T cell receptor (beta chain) emerged from a study of CD8 T cells in Susac syndrome. Looked up from germline, CDR1 is SGHRS and CDR2 is YFSETQ. V dropped 4 bases and J dropped 4 bases, with 14 bases sitting between them. The CDR3 extends over 14 amino acids. An input of roughly 0.5 to 1 ug of RNA was subjected to reverse transcription using random hexamers. TCRdb re-called the immunoSEQ multiplex PCR reads with MiXCR, one entry per CDR3 protein. The sample lists around 170,000 distinct CDR3 sequences; 85% to 95% were seen once. The chain combines TRBV5-1 with TRBJ1-2, with D unclear. Material for sequencing was CD8+ T cells from PBMCs. The TCR originated in a human donor with Susac syndrome. CDR3 loop: CASSASRGVYGYTF. CDR3 nucleotides: TGCGCCAGCAGCGCATCCCGAGGAGTCTATGGCTACACCTTC.